Presented here are 30 T cell receptor beta chains from one specimen sequenced in a study of blood T cells in healthy people across ages (dated by TCRdb to the mid-2010s). Preparation of the library involved 5' RACE. Sequencing was performed on an Illumina HiSeq 2500. A second PCR of roughly 6 to 11 cycles was run with a J-beta primer mix and a sample-barcoded 5' primer. TCRdb trimmed public reads at Q25 via fastp, called clones via MiXCR and kept in-frame beta chains. Each entry merges the rows of one CDR3 protein and shows their most common DNA and genes. A total of 710,000 or so distinct CDR3 sequences appear in this sample, about 20% of them only once. Of the sample, roughly a fifth falls within the top ten clones. Sequencing used blood. The receptor set was obtained from a man between 65 and 85 years old in good health.

The J gene is TRBJ1-2, the V gene TRBV30, with D tentatively TRBD1 (6 bases). Trimming stripped 1 base from V and 8 bases from J, with 11 bases between. CDR1 and CDR2 (germline): GTSNPN, SVGIG (reference sequence). CDR3 length: 12 amino acids. CDR3 residues: CAWSGQGMGYTF. The CDR3 DNA reads TGTGCCTGGAGTGGGCAGGGGATGGGCTACACCTTC.

This clonotype was seen a handful of times. V usage is TRBV7-8 and J usage is TRBJ2-3, with 7 bases matching TRBD2. The J segment lost 4 bases and the V segment lost 5 bases, leaving 12 bases of the junction unmatched. CDR1 is SGHVS and CDR2 is FQNEAQ in the germline V gene. The CDR3 runs to 16 residues. CDR3 coding DNA: TGTGCCAGCAGCCAAATAGGGCGGGAGATGGCAGATACGCAGTATTTT. It specifies CASSQIGREMADTQYF.

V usage is TRBV12-3 or TRBV12-4 and J usage is TRBJ2-1; tentatively, D is TRBD1 or TRBD2 (5 bases each). CDR3 length: 12 residues. Between the trimmed V and J ends, which lost 7 bases and 6 bases, there was a span of 10 bases. This CDR3 reads CASTLGANEQFF. CDR3 DNA: TGTGCCAGCACCCTCGGGGCCAATGAGCAGTTCTTC.

V gene TRBV24-1 combines with J gene TRBJ2-3; D remains ambiguous. Germline-derived CDR1 and CDR2 are KGHDR and SFDVKD. This CDR3 is built from 13 residues. With 8 bases removed from V and 0 bases from J, the gap between germline ends came to 8 bases. The CDR3 DNA follows: TGTGCCACCAACCGACGAAGCACAGATACGCAGTATTTT. Its protein is CATNRRSTDTQYF.

This clonotype was found a few times. The chain carries TRBV10-3 and TRBJ1-6, with D perhaps matching TRBD1 (5 bases). Trimming stripped 4 bases from V and 5 bases from J, with 6 bases between. Germline V gene lookup returns CDR1 ENHRY and CDR2 SYGVKD. The CDR3 is 13 residues long. CDR3 DNA sequence: TGTGCCATCAGTGCCAGGGATAATTCACCCCTCCACTTT. This gives the protein CAISARDNSPLHF.

The chain uses TRBV5-1 and TRBJ2-6; 9 positions match TRBD2. The CDR3 is 19 amino acids. The V gene end was trimmed by 0 bases and the J gene end by 4 bases; junction bases not matched to a gene: 11. Germline V gene sequence: CDR1 SGHRS, CDR2 YFSETQ. The CDR3 nucleotides read TGCGCCAGCAGCTTGGAAACTAGCGGGTCTAGAACCGGGGCCAACGTCCTGACTTTC. Translating gives CASSLETSGSRTGANVLTF.

V gene TRBV7-9 combines with J gene TRBJ2-6; weak D call: TRBD1 (7 bases). CDR1 is SEHNR and CDR2 is FQNEAQ in the germline V gene (reference sequence). The CDR3 extends over 17 amino acids. The germline V and J ends were trimmed by 1 base and 1 base, with 11 bases remaining between them. The CDR3 bases are TGTGCCAGCAGCTTAGGCGCAGGGGGGTCTGGGGCCAACGTCCTGACTTTC. Translating it yields CASSLGAGGSGANVLTF.

This clonotype was counted between two and nine times. V gene TRBV6-5 combines with J gene TRBJ2-7; a possible D gene is TRBD1 (6 bases). V was shortened by 2 bases and J by 4 bases, with 18 bases between the two germline ends. In germline, CDR1 is MNHEY, CDR2 SVGAGI. The length of the CDR3 is 16 residues. DNA for the CDR3: TGTGCCAGCAGTTACGCGGACAGCACGGCTACTTACGAGCAGTACTTC. Protein sequence: CASSYADSTATYEQYF.

The chain carries TRBV29-1 and TRBJ2-3; no definite D call. The CDR3 covers 12 residues. In germline, CDR1 is SQVTM, CDR2 ANQGSEA. The V and J ends lost 3 bases and 6 bases respectively, with 10 bases between them. The CDR3 DNA reads TGCAGCGTTGATAAGACGAGGGATACGCAGTATTTT. It translates to CSVDKTRDTQYF.

The genes are TRBV18 and TRBJ1-1; 9 nucleotides align to TRBD1. Germline V lookup: CDR1 KGHSH, CDR2 LQKENI. The CDR3 contains 16 residues. V dropped 3 bases and J dropped 1; count of bases not matched to a gene: 6. CDR3 loop: CASSPGTGLRNTEAFF. The CDR3 nucleotides read TGTGCCAGCTCACCCGGGACAGGGCTAAGGAACACTGAAGCTTTCTTT.

This clonotype was detected a few times. The CDR3 nucleotides read TGTGCCAGCACAGGGCTCCCTAATTCACCCCTCCACTTT. Translating it yields CASTGLPNSPLHF. This chain links TRBV6-6 with TRBJ1-6; the D gene is possibly TRBD1 (5 bases). V was cut by 7 bases and J by 6 bases, with 10 bases left in between. This CDR3 spans 13 amino acids. In germline, CDR1 is MNHNY, CDR2 SVGAGI (reference sequence).

The rearrangement links TRBV20-1 to TRBJ2-4, with D possibly being TRBD1 (6 bases). The V gene's germline CDR1 is DFQATT and CDR2 SNEGSKA (reference sequence). Trimming stripped 6 bases from V and 2 bases from J, with 14 bases between. This CDR3 is 14 amino acids long. The CDR3 coding sequence is TGCAGTGCCTCCTCACAGGGAACCAAAAACATTCAGTACTTC. This gives the protein CSASSQGTKNIQYF.

The chain recombines TRBV20-1 with TRBJ1-1; the match to TRBD1 covers 11 bases. V shed 6 bases and J 7 bases; nucleotides not matched to a gene: 13. Germline V gene sequence: CDR1 DFQATT, CDR2 SNEGSKA (reference sequence). This CDR3 is 15 amino acids long. Written as DNA, the CDR3 is TGCAGTGCCATGAGGACAGGGGGCTTCGGGGATGAAGCTTTCTTT. Translating it yields CSAMRTGGFGDEAFF.

This sequence joins TRBV28 and TRBJ1-6; possible D gene TRBD1, 6 bases. V gave up 8 bases and J gave up 4 bases, with 15 bases separating them. This CDR3 comprises 15 residues. In germline, CDR1 is MDHEN, CDR2 SYDVKM. This CDR3 reads CASGTGSLYNSPLHF. The CDR3 bases are TGTGCCAGCGGTACAGGGTCCCTATATAATTCACCCCTCCACTTT.

Notes on this clonotype: Compared with germline, one end of the junction differs, possibly owing to a read error. V is TRBV20-1 and J is TRBJ1-2; D unresolved. The CDR3 sequence is 11 residues long. In germline, CDR1 is DFQATT, CDR2 SNEGSKA (reference sequence). The CDR3 loop is CSARARSVTNF. CDR3 nucleotides: TGCAGTGCTAGAGCCCGATCGGTGACCAACTTC.

The table lists this clonotype with a few counts. The V and J genes are TRBV20-1 and TRBJ1-4; D is unresolved. The CDR3 is 16 amino acids. Trimming removed 0 bases at V and 4 bases at J, with 15 bases between. Germline values: CDR1 DFQATT, CDR2 SNEGSKA (reference sequence). Here the CDR3 DNA reads TGCAGTGCTAGAGATCTTAGGAGAGGTGGTAATGAAAAACTGTTTTTT. This translates into CSARDLRRGGNEKLFF.

This clonotype was detected ten times or more. This chain links TRBV28 with TRBJ1-5, with 8 bases that match TRBD1. V lost 3 bases to trimming and J lost 3 bases; unmatched junction nucleotides: 1. This CDR3 contains 14 residues. Germline CDR1 is MDHEN and CDR2 is SYDVKM. The CDR3 is CASSLGQVNQPQHF. DNA for the CDR3: TGTGCCAGCAGTTTGGGACAGGTCAATCAGCCCCAGCATTTT.

Worth noting for this clonotype: This clone may be a read error of a much larger clone one base away. The V call is TRBV10-2, the J call TRBJ2-7; D ambiguous. This CDR3 is built from 13 residues. V was pared by 6 bases and J by 2 bases, with 11 bases between. Germline CDR1 and CDR2: WSHSY and SAAADI. The chain's CDR3 is CASRPGLAYEQYF. The DNA of the CDR3 is TGCGCCAGCAGGCCGGGTTTGGCCTACGAGCAGTACTTC.

Comments on this clonotype: A junction boundary mismatches the germline segment, possibly from a read error. The chain recombines TRBV10-3 with TRBJ1-2; weak D call: TRBD1 (6 bases). The germline CDR1 and CDR2 sequences are ENHRY and SYGVKD. The CDR3 is 14 amino acids. The CDR3, as DNA: TGTGCCATCAGTGCGATTGGGGACAACTATGACTACACCTTC. It yields the protein CAISAIGDNYDYTF.

This clonotype was found a few times. The genes are TRBV7-2 and TRBJ2-5; no clear D gene. The DNA end is more similar to TRBJ2-7, so the J call may be wrong. Per the germline V gene, CDR1 is SGHTA and CDR2 is FQGNSA. This CDR3 comprises 14 residues. The CDR3 reads CASSLTGASYEQYV. The DNA for the CDR3 is TGTGCCAGCAGCTTAACGGGCGCCTCCTACGAGCAGTACGTC.

This clonotype was seen at least ten times. The CDR3 reads CACDRDEKLFF. The CDR3 region has the DNA TGTGCCTGTGACAGGGACGAAAAACTGTTTTTT. J is TRBJ1-4 and V is TRBV12-3 or TRBV12-4, with TRBD1 matching 7 bases. V gave up 11 bases and J gave up 8 bases; unmatched junction bases: 5. This CDR3 contains 11 residues.

The rearrangement uses TRBV20-1 and TRBJ2-3; weak D call: TRBD2 (6 bases). Germline CDR1 and CDR2: DFQATT and SNEGSKA (reference sequence). V dropped 5 bases and J dropped 5 bases, with 14 bases sitting between them. The CDR3 contains 13 residues. In DNA, the CDR3 is TGCAGTGCTGTAGCGGAGGTAGTAGATACGCAGTATTTT. It yields the protein CSAVAEVVDTQYF.

For this clonotype: Given a much more abundant clone one base away, this may be a read error. V usage is TRBV12-3 or TRBV12-4 and J usage is TRBJ1-2; D uncertain. The CDR3 contains 12 residues. CDR3 sequence reads: CASGFMGSGYTF. Here the CDR3 DNA reads TGTGCCAGCGGTTTTATGGGTTCAGGCTACACCTTC.

J is TRBJ1-5 and V is TRBV7-2; D is ambiguous. V was pared by 2 bases and J by 0 bases, with 5 bases between. CDR1 SGHTA and CDR2 FQGNSA come from the germline V gene. The length of the CDR3 is 14 residues. DNA for the CDR3: TGTGCCAGCAGCTTATGGGATAGCAATCAGCCCCAGCATTTT. Amino acid sequence: CASSLWDSNQPQHF. Together with reference TRBV7-2 and TRBJ1-5, the CDR3 gives the full variable domain: GAGVSQSPSNKVTEKGKDVELRCDPISGHTALYWYRQSLGQGLEFLIYFQGNSAPDKSGLPSDRFSAERTGGSVSTLTIQRTQQEDSAVYLCASSLWDSNQPQHFGDGTRLSIL.

Comment on this clonotype: Mismatch with germline at one junction end may stem from a read error. The J gene is TRBJ1-1, the V gene TRBV6-2 or TRBV6-3, with D possibly TRBD1 on 6 matching bases. This CDR3 has 13 amino acids. Looked up from germline, CDR1 is MNHEY and CDR2 is SVGEGT. The CDR3 is CANSYLLRGPAFF. CDR3 coding DNA: TGTGCCAACAGTTATTTACTCCGGGGGCCAGCTTTCTTT.

This chain uses TRBV20-1 with TRBJ2-5; D might be TRBD2 (5 bases). The DNA end is a closer match to TRBJ2-1, so the J assignment may be wrong. The germline gives CDR1 DFQATT, CDR2 SNEGSKA (reference sequence). This CDR3 spans 13 amino acids. CDR3 DNA sequence: TGCAGCGCTGCGCGGGCTAGAGATTATGAGCAGTTCTTC. Translating it yields CSAARARDYEQFF.

This clonotype was picked up a small number of times. The J gene is TRBJ2-1, the V gene TRBV20-1; TRBD1 agrees at 10 bases. Per the germline V gene, CDR1 is DFQATT and CDR2 is SNEGSKA (reference sequence). The CDR3 sequence is 17 residues long. The V segment lost 3 bases and the J segment 0 bases; nucleotides outside the gene matches: 8. The CDR3 region is CSARTDRGSDSYNEQFF. The CDR3 DNA sequence: TGCAGTGCTAGGACGGACAGGGGGAGTGACTCCTACAATGAGCAGTTCTTC.

The V and J genes are TRBV18 and TRBJ1-1; maybe TRBD1 (6 bases). Trimming cost V 5 bases and J 1 base, with 14 bases left between them. Germline V gene sequence: CDR1 KGHSH, CDR2 LQKENI. This CDR3 region has 15 residues. CDR3 coding DNA: TGTGCCAGCTCATCCTCATCAGGGGAGAACACTGAAGCTTTCTTT. It is translated as CASSSSSGENTEAFF.

The chain is built from TRBV28 and TRBJ2-7, with 9 bases that match TRBD1. V was clipped by 0 bases and J by 6 bases; unmatched bases: 6. The CDR3 spans 15 residues. CDR1 is MDHEN, CDR2 SYDVKM, per germline. CDR3 nucleotide sequence: TGTGCCAGCAGTTTATGGGGGGACAGGGAACCCGAGCAGTACTTC. It codes for CASSLWGDREPEQYF.

This clonotype was counted at least ten times. The chain joins TRBV3-1 to TRBJ2-7, with D hard to call. Per germline, CDR1 LGHDT and CDR2 YNNKEL (reference sequence). The CDR3 length is 11 residues. The germline V and J ends were trimmed by 1 base and 6 bases, with 4 bases remaining between them. CDR3 nucleotides: TGTGCCAGCAGCCAAGTTGGCGAGCAGTACTTC. Encoded protein: CASSQVGEQYF.